A single sample gave rise to the 2 T cell receptor beta chains below, sequenced in a study of T cells after posttransplantation cyclophosphamide. Control samples came 1 year after myeloablative marrow transplants with methotrexate plus calcineurin inhibitor. Profiled with immunoSEQ multiplex PCR; TCRdb holds only in-frame clones, not every one. Of tens of thousands of clones detected, 80% to 90% appear once; the ten largest clones hold more than 2%. The material sequenced was PBMCs, taken around 350 days after allogeneic stem cell transplant with calcineurin inhibitor and methotrexate. These receptors came from a female patient younger than 45 who received an allogeneic stem cell transplant from an unrelated donor, was CMV-positive, and had acute and chronic GVHD. The graft donor may have contributed some T cells.

The rearrangement uses TRBV18 and TRBJ1-4; maybe TRBD1 (6 bases). V was shortened by 5 bases and J by 8 bases, with 15 bases between the two germline ends. Looked up from germline, CDR1 is KGHSH and CDR2 is LQKENI. The CDR3 runs to 14 residues. This CDR3 reads CASSSQAGGEKLFF. The CDR3 DNA sequence: TGTGCCAGCTCATCCCAGGCGGGGGGCGAAAAACTGTTTTTT.

This chain uses TRBV7-9 with TRBJ1-6; D gene unclear. The CDR3 totals 12 residues. Germline V lookup: CDR1 SEHNR, CDR2 FQNEAQ (reference sequence). The V and J ends lost 4 bases and 7 bases respectively, with 5 bases between them. This CDR3 reads CASSSFNSPLHF. DNA of the CDR3: TGTGCCAGCAGCTCCTTCAATTCACCCCTCCACTTT.